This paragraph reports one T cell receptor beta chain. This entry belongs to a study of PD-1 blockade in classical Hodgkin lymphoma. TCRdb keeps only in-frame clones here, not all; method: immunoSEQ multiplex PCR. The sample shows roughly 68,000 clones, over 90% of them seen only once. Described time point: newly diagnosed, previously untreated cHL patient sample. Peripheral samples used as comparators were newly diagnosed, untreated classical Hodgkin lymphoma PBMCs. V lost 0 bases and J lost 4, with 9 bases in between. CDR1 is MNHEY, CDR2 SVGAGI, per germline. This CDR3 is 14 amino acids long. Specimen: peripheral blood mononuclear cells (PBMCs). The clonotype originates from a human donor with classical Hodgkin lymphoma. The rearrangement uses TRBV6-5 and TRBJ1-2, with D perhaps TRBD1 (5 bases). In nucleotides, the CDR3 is TGTGCCAGCAGTTACTCCAGGGCGAGCTATGGCTACACCTTC. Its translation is CASSYSRASYGYTF.